This TCR beta chain was identified during a study of breast tumors, draining lymph nodes, adjacent tissues. Study-level findings and limits: Most tumor T cells seemingly derive from lymph node, then expand in tumor. Tumor and nontumor repertoires were significantly more similar in luminal-like than in basal-like breast cancer. That most tumor T cells come from lymph nodes remained unproven. Compared with lymph nodes, tumors were less diverse; compared with nontumor tissue, more.

The lymph nodes were axillary draining lymph nodes from breast cancer patients. Trimming removed 5 bases from V and 10 bases from J, with 15 bases in between. The CDR3 covers 14 residues. In TCRdb, the multiplex PCR reads were re-called with MiXCR into one record per CDR3 protein. The repertoire has under 250,000 distinct CDR3 sequences, approximately 31% of them found once; the top ten carry 1.2% to 1.5%. This clonotype was detected ten times or more. The antigen remains undetermined. The chain combines TRBV12-3 or TRBV12-4 with TRBJ1-6; a weak D match, TRBD1 (5 bases). The sequencing sample was made of axillary lymph node tissue. The sequence was collected from a female donor with breast cancer. Some clones in this sample may be carry-over from other donors' samples. In DNA form, the CDR3 reads TGTGCCAGCAGTACTCGTCGGGGGAGCTCACCCCTCCACTTT. Residues: CASSTRRGSSPLHF.